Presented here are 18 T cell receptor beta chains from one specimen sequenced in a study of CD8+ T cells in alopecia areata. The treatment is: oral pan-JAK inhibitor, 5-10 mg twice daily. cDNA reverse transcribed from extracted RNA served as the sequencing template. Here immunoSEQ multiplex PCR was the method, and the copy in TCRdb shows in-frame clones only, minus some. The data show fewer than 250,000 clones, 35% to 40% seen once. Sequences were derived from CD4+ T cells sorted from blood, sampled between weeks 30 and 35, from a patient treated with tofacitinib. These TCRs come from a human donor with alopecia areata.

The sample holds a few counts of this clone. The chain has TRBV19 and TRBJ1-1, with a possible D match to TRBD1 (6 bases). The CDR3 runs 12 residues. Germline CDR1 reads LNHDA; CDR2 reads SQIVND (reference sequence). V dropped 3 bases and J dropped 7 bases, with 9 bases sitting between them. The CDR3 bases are TGTGCCAGTAGTATGAAAGGGGGTGAAGCTTTCTTT. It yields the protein CASSMKGGEAFF.

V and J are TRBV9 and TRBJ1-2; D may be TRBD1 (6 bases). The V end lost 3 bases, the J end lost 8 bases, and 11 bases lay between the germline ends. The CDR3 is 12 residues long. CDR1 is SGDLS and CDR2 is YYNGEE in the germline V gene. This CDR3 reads CASSDRQVGYTF. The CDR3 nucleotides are TGTGCCAGCAGCGACAGACAGGTCGGCTACACCTTC. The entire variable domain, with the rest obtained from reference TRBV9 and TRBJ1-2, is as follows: DSGVTQTPKHLITATGQRVTLRCSPRSGDLSVYWYQQSLDQGLQFLIQYYNGEERAKGNILERFSAQQFPDLHSELNLSSLELGDSALYFCASSDRQVGYTFGSGTRLTVV.

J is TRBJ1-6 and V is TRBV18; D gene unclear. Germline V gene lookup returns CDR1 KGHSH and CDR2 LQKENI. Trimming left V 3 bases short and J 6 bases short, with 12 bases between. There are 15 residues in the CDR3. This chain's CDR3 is CASSPEWSINSPLHF. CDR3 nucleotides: TGTGCCAGCTCACCTGAGTGGTCGATTAATTCACCCCTCCACTTT.

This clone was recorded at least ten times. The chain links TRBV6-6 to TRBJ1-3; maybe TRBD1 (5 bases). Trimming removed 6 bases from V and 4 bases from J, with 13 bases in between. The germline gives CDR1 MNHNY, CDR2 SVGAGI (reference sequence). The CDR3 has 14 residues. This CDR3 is CASRPRQGGNTIYF. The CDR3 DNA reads TGTGCCAGCAGACCTCGGCAGGGCGGAAACACCATATATTTT.

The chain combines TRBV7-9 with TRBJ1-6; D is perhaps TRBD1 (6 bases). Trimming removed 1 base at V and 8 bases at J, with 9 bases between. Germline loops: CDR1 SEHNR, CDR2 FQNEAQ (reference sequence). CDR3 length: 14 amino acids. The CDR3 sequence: CASSLDRAHSPLHF. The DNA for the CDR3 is TGTGCCAGCAGCTTAGACAGGGCCCATTCACCCCTCCACTTT.

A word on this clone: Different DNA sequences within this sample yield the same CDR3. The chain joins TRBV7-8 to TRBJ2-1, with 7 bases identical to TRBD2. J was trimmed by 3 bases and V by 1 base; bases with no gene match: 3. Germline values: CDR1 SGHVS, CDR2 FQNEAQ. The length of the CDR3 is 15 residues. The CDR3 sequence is CASSLVSGYYNEQFF. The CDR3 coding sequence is TGTGCCAGCAGCTTAGTTAGCGGGTACTACAATGAGCAGTTCTTC.

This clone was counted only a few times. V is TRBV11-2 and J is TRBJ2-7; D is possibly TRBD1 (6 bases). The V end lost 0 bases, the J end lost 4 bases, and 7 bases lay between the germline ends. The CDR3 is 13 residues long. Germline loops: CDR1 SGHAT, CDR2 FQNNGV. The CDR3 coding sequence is TGTGCCAGCAGCTTAGATCAGGGGTACGAGCAGTACTTC. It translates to CASSLDQGYEQYF.

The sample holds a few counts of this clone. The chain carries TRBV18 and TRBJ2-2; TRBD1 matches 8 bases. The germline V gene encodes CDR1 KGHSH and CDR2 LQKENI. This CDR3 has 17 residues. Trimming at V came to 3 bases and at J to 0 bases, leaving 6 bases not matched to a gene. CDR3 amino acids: CASSPQGARANTGELFF. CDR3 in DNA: TGTGCCAGCTCACCCCAGGGGGCCCGCGCGAACACCGGGGAGCTGTTTTTT.

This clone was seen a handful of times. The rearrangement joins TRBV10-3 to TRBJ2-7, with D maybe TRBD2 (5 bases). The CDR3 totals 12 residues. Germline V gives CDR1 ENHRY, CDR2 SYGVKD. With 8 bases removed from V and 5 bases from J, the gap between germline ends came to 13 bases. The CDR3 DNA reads TGTGCCATCTGGCGAGGGAGCGACGAGCAGTACTTC. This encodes CAIWRGSDEQYF.

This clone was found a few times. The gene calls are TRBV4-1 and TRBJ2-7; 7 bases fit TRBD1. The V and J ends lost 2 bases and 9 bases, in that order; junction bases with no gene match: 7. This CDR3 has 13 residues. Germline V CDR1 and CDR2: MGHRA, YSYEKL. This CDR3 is CASSQSLDRLQYF. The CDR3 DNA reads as TGCGCCAGCAGCCAATCCCTGGACAGGTTGCAGTACTTC.

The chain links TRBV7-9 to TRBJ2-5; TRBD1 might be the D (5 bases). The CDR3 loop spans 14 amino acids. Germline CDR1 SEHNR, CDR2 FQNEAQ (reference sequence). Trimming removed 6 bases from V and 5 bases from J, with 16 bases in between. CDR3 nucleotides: TGTGCCAGCAGTCCTAGACAGTACGGGGAGACCCAGTACTTC. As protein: CASSPRQYGETQYF.

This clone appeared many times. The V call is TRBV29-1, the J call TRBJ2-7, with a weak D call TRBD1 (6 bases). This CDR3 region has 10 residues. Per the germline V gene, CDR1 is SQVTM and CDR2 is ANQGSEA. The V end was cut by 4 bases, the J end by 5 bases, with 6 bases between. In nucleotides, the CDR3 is TGCAGCGTTGGGACAGACGAGCAGTACTTC. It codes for CSVGTDEQYF.

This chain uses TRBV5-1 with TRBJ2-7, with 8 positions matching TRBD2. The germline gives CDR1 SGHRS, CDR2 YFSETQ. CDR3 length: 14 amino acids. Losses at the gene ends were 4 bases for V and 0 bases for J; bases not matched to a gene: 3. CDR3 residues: CASSQSGSSYEQYF. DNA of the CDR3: TGCGCCAGCAGCCAAAGCGGGAGCTCCTACGAGCAGTACTTC.

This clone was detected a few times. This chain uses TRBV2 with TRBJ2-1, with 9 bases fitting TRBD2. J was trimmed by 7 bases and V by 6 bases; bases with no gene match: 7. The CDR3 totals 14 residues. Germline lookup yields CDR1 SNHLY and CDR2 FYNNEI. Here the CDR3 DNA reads TGTGCCAGCAGGGGGACTAGCCGGATTAATGAGCAGTTCTTC. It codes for CASRGTSRINEQFF.

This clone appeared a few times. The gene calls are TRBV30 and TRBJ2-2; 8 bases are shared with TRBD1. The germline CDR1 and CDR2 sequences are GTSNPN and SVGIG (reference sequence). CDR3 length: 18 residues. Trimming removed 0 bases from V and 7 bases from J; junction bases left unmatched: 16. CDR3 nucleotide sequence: TGTGCCTGGAGTGTACGCGGTCTCGGCAGGGGGCTGAACGGGGAGCTGTTTTTT. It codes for CAWSVRGLGRGLNGELFF.

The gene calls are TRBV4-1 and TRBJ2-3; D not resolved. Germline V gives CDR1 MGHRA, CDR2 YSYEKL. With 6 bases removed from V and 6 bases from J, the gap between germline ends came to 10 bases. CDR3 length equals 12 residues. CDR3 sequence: CASSRVRDTQYF. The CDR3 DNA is TGCGCCAGCAGTCGAGTGAGGGATACGCAGTATTTT.

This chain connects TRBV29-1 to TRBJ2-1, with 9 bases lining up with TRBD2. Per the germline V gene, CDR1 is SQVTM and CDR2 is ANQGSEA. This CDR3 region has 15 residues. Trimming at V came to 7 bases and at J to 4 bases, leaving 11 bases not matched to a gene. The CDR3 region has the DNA TGCAGCGCCGCGGCGTTAGCGGGAGTGTACAATGAGCAGTTCTTC. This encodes CSAAALAGVYNEQFF.

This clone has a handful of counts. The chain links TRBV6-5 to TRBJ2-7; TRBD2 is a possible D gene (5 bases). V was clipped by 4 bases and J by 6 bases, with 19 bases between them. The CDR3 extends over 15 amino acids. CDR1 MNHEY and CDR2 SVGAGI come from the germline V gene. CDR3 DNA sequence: TGTGCCAGCAGTTCCCCGGGGTTAAGGCGAGGCGAGCAGTACTTC. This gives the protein CASSSPGLRRGEQYF.